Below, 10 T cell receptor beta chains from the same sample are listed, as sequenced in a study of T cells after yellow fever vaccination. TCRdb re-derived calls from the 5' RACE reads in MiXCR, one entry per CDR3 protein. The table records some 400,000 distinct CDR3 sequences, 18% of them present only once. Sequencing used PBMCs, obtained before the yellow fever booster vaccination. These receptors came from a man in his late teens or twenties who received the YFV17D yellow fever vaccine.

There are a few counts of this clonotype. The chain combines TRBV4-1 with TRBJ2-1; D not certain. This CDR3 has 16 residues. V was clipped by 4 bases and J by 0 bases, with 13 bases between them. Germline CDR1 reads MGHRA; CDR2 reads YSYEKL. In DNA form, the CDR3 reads TGCGCCAGCAGCCGTAAAGTCGGTGGCTCCTACAATGAGCAGTTCTTC. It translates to CASSRKVGGSYNEQFF.

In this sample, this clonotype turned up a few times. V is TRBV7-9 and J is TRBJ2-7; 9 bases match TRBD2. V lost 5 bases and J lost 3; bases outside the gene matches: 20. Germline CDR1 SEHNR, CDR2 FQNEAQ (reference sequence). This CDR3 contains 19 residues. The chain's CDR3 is CASSIGGSLAGMTYYEQYF. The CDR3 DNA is TGTGCCAGCAGCATAGGAGGTTCGCTAGCGGGGATGACTTACTACGAGCAGTACTTC. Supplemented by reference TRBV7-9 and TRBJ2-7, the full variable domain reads DTGVSQNPRHKITKRGQNVTFRCDPISEHNRLYWYRQTLGQGPEFLTYFQNEAQLEKSRLLSDRFSAERPKGSFSTLEIQRTEQGDSAMYLCASSIGGSLAGMTYYEQYFGPGTRLTVT.

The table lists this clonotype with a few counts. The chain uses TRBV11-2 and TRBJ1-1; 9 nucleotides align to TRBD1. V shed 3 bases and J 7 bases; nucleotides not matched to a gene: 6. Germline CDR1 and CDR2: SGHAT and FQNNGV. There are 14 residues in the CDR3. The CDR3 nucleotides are TGTGCCAGCAGCTTGACCCAGGACAGGGGTGAAGCTTTCTTT. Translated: CASSLTQDRGEAFF. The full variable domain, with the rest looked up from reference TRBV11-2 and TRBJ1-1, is EAGVAQSPRYKIIEKRQSVAFWCNPISGHATLYWYQQILGQGPKLLIQFQNNGVVDDSQLPKDRFSAERLKGVDSTLKIQPAKLEDSAVYLCASSLTQDRGEAFFGQGTRLTVV.

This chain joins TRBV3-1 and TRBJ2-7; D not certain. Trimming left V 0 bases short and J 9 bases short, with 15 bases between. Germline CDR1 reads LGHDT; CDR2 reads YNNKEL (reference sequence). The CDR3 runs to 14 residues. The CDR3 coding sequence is TGTGCCAGCAGCCAAGATTTGGGTACTTCGGTGCAGTACGTC. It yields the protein CASSQDLGTSVQYV.

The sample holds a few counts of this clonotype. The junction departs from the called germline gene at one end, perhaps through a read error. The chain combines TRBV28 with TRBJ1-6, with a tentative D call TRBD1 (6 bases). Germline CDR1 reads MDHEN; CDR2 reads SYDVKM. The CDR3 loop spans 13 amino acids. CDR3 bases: TGTGCCAGCAGTCAGGGGATGAATTCACGCCTCCACTTT. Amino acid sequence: CASSQGMNSRLHF.

The CDR3 is CASSHSGGPTDTQYF. The CDR3 DNA sequence: TGTGCCAGCAGCCACTCGGGGGGGCCGACAGATACGCAGTATTTT. The chain uses TRBV7-2 and TRBJ2-3; the match to TRBD2 covers 8 bases. Per the germline V gene, CDR1 is SGHTA and CDR2 is FQGNSA. This CDR3 has 15 residues. V shed 5 bases, J shed 3 bases, and the junction held 7 bases outside the gene matches.

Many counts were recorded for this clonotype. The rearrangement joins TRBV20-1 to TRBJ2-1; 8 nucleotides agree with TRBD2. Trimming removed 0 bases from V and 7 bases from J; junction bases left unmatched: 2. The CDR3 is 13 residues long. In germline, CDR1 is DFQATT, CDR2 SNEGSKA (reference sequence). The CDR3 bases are TGCAGTGCTAGAGATGGACTAGCTAATGAGCAGTTCTTC. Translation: CSARDGLANEQFF.

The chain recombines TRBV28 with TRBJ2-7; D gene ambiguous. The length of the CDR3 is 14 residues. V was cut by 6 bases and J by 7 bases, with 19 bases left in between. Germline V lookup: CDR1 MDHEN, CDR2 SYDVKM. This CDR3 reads CASRLSLGQTEQYV. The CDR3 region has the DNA TGTGCCAGCAGGCTCTCTCTGGGCCAGACAGAGCAGTACGTC.

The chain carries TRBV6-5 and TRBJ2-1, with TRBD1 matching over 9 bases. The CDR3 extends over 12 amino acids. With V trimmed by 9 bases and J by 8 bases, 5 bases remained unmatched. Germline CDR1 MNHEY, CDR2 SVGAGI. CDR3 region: CASGQGRHEQFF. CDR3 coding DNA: TGTGCCAGTGGACAGGGGAGGCATGAGCAGTTCTTC.

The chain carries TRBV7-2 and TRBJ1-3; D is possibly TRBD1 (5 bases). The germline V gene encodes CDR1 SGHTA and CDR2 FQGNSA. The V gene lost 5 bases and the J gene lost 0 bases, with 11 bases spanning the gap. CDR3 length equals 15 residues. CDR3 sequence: CASSPGLYSGNTIYF. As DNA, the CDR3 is TGTGCCAGCAGCCCGGGACTGTACTCTGGAAACACCATATATTTT.